This T cell receptor beta chain stems from a study of beta chain features in type 1 diabetes. Points on this clone: Its matching antigen is unknown.

V was pared by 0 bases and J by 3 bases, with 8 bases between. Looked up from germline, CDR1 is GTSNPN and CDR2 is SVGIG (reference sequence). This CDR3 region has 13 residues. Sequenced material consisted of expressed TCRB transcripts (all of the isolated RNA was reverse transcribed). The data were produced by immunoSEQ multiplex PCR, yet TCRdb's version contains in-frame clones alone and is incomplete. This sample yields 550,000 to 850,000 clones, of which over 10% are seen a single time; 0.02% to 0.025% belongs to the top ten. Notes on the study in general: It was not settled here whether HLA type affects TCRB rearrangement. In comparison with healthy donors, patients had naive, central memory and Treg TCRB repertoires that appeared more similar. Type 1 diabetes patients had moderately but significantly shorter TCRB CDR3s in all four CD4+ subsets.

CD4+ naive, central memory, regulatory and stem cell-like memory cells were sorted via CD45RO/CCR7/CD25/CD127/CD95/CD27. Source material: naive CD4+ T cells from blood. This sequence was found in a man between 18 and 35 years old with type 1 diabetes. The J gene is TRBJ2-5, the V gene TRBV30, with D hard to call. As DNA, the CDR3 is TGTGCCTGGAGTGTTCAGCTGAAAGAGACCCAGTACTTC. Translating gives CAWSVQLKETQYF.